These 15 T cell receptor beta chains were all obtained from the same sample, sequenced in a study of blood T cell repertoires in COVID-19 (dated by TCRdb to about 2020). Libraries were built with the immunoSEQ multiplex PCR assay. The clones in this table, taken by TCRdb from immuneACCESS, are in-frame only. Not every clone is retained; where verified, under half of the shortfall comes from an unresolved V gene, and the cause of the rest is unknown. This sample has approximately 180,000 clones in its table, and roughly 87% of those were observed once. The ten largest clonotypes hold roughly 1.4% of the sample. The sample consisted of peripheral blood. Receptors originate from a woman aged 45-60 years with acute or convalescent COVID-19.

The rearrangement uses TRBV3-1 (or the pseudogene TRBV3-2) and TRBJ2-7; tentatively, D is TRBD1 (6 bases). CDR1 and CDR2 (germline): LGHDT, YNNKEL (reference sequence). Deletions cut 2 bases from V and 6 bases from J, with 11 bases between. This CDR3 has 13 residues. The CDR3 protein is CASSQPRGSEQYF. For the CDR3, the DNA is TGTGCCAGCAGCCAACCAAGGGGGAGCGAGCAGTACTTC.

The chain joins TRBV30 to TRBJ2-3, with D possibly being TRBD2 (6 bases). With 5 bases removed from V and 5 bases from J, the gap between germline ends came to 14 bases. Germline V CDR1 and CDR2: GTSNPN, SVGIG (reference sequence). The CDR3 contains 13 residues. The CDR3 DNA reads as TGTGCCTGGGCGGATGGGGGGAGAGATACGCAGTATTTT. It yields the protein CAWADGGRDTQYF.

This clone was picked up one time. The genes are TRBV6-2 or TRBV6-3 and TRBJ2-5; 8 nucleotides agree with TRBD2. The CDR3 runs to 16 residues. Germline V gene sequence: CDR1 MNHEY, CDR2 SVGEGT. V gave up 7 bases and J gave up 1 base; unmatched junction bases: 11. CDR3 region: CASTPTAGGRQETQYF. The CDR3 DNA reads TGTGCCAGCACCCCCACGGCGGGAGGACGCCAAGAGACCCAGTACTTC.

The chain is built from TRBV27 and TRBJ2-5; a possible D gene is TRBD1 (5 bases). V shed 6 bases and J shed 3 bases, with 8 bases lying between them. Germline CDR1 MNHEY, CDR2 SMNVEV (reference sequence). The CDR3 totals 12 residues. The CDR3 sequence: CASRTREETQYF. The CDR3 bases are TGTGCCAGCAGGACCAGGGAAGAGACCCAGTACTTC.

V and J are TRBV5-1 and TRBJ2-3; the D gene is possibly TRBD1 (7 bases). Germline-derived CDR1 and CDR2 are SGHRS and YFSETQ. The CDR3 length is 15 residues. V lost 4 bases to trimming and J lost 2 bases, with 14 bases between them. The CDR3 bases are TGCGCCAGCAGCACCGCGGGACAGAACACAGATACGCAGTATTTT. Its protein product is CASSTAGQNTDTQYF. Full variable domain (remainder filled in from reference TRBV5-1 and TRBJ2-3): KAGVTQTPRYLIKTRGQQVTLSCSPISGHRSVSWYQQTPGQGLQFLFEYFSETQRNKGNFPGRFSGRQFSNSRSEMNVSTLELGDSALYLCASSTAGQNTDTQYFGPGTRLTVL.

The V and J genes are TRBV18 and TRBJ2-7; 8 nucleotides agree with TRBD2. The CDR3 runs to 15 residues. The V segment lost 3 bases and the J segment 2 bases; nucleotides outside the gene matches: 6. Germline CDR1 is KGHSH and CDR2 is LQKENI. CDR3 sequence reads: CASSPQLAATYEQYF. The DNA of the CDR3 is TGTGCCAGCTCACCCCAACTAGCGGCAACCTACGAGCAGTACTTC.

CDR3 in amino acids: CASSPPLAEPTDTQYF. The CDR3 nucleotides read TGTGCCAGCTCACCACCCCTAGCCGAGCCCACAGATACGCAGTATTTT. The chain carries TRBV18 and TRBJ2-3, with D possibly TRBD2 on 5 matching bases. Germline-derived CDR1 and CDR2 are KGHSH and LQKENI. The V and J ends lost 0 bases and 2 bases respectively, with 12 bases between them. The length of the CDR3 is 16 residues.

This chain's CDR3 is CASSYSFHGYTF. The CDR3 region has the DNA TGTGCCAGCAGTTACAGCTTTCATGGCTACACCTTC. This rearrangement joins TRBV6-2 or TRBV6-3 to TRBJ1-2; D is uncertain. V was cut by 2 bases and J by 6 bases, with 7 bases left in between. Germline lookup yields CDR1 MNHEY and CDR2 SVGEGT. This CDR3 comprises 12 residues.

This chain joins TRBV3-1 (or the pseudogene TRBV3-2) and TRBJ1-2; D not resolved. Trimming stripped 10 bases from V and 7 bases from J, with 13 bases between. Germline loops: CDR1 LGHDT, CDR2 YNNKEL (reference sequence). The CDR3 is 11 amino acids. The chain's CDR3 is CATSAGVGYTF. Here the CDR3 DNA reads TGTGCCACTTCCGCCGGGGTTGGCTACACCTTC.

This chain connects TRBV9 to TRBJ2-2; D remains unclear. The CDR3 spans 12 residues. Germline CDR1 and CDR2: SGDLS and YYNGEE. V was cut by 0 bases and J by 5 bases, with 2 bases left in between. CDR3 amino acids: CASSVATGELFF. The DNA for the CDR3 is TGTGCCAGCAGCGTAGCAACCGGGGAGCTGTTTTTT.

This clone was detected once. This CDR3 is also generated by other DNA sequences in the sample. The chain links TRBV5-1 to TRBJ1-1; TRBD1 might be the D (5 bases). The germline gives CDR1 SGHRS, CDR2 YFSETQ. The CDR3 consists of 13 residues. The V and J ends lost 1 base and 4 bases respectively, with 8 bases between them. CDR3 residues: CASSLHGGTEAFF. CDR3 nucleotides: TGCGCCAGCAGCTTGCACGGGGGCACTGAAGCTTTCTTT.

The gene calls are TRBV30 and TRBJ2-1; possible D gene TRBD1, 5 bases. Trimming removed 0 bases from V and 7 bases from J, with 16 bases in between. CDR1 GTSNPN and CDR2 SVGIG come from the germline V gene (reference sequence). This CDR3 is 15 amino acids long. The CDR3 protein is CAWSVRATMGNEQFF. For the CDR3, the DNA is TGTGCCTGGAGTGTCAGGGCAACAATGGGGAATGAGCAGTTCTTC.

The chain links TRBV7-2 to TRBJ2-1, with 9 bases fitting TRBD2. V lost 6 bases and J lost 5; bases outside the gene matches: 11. Germline CDR1 SGHTA, CDR2 FQGNSA. The CDR3 is made up of 16 amino acids. CDR3 DNA sequence: TGTGCCAGCAGACCGGGGGGACTAGCTCCCAACAATGAGCAGTTCTTC. Translation: CASRPGGLAPNNEQFF.

The CDR3 sequence: CASSPPHRGTGNTIYF. In nucleotides, the CDR3 is TGTGCCAGCTCACCACCGCACAGGGGTACTGGAAACACCATATATTTT. This chain uses TRBV18 with TRBJ1-3; 7 positions match TRBD1. The CDR3 has 16 amino acids. Looked up from germline, CDR1 is KGHSH and CDR2 is LQKENI. The V segment lost 0 bases and the J segment 2 bases; nucleotides outside the gene matches: 4.

The chain carries TRBV2 and TRBJ2-7; 9 nucleotides line up with TRBD1. Looked up from germline, CDR1 is SNHLY and CDR2 is FYNNEI. CDR3 length: 14 residues. V was pared by 6 bases and J by 0 bases, with 3 bases of the junction left unmatched. In DNA form, the CDR3 reads TGTGCCAGCAGGGGGACAGGGCCCTCCTACGAGCAGTACTTC. Protein product: CASRGTGPSYEQYF.